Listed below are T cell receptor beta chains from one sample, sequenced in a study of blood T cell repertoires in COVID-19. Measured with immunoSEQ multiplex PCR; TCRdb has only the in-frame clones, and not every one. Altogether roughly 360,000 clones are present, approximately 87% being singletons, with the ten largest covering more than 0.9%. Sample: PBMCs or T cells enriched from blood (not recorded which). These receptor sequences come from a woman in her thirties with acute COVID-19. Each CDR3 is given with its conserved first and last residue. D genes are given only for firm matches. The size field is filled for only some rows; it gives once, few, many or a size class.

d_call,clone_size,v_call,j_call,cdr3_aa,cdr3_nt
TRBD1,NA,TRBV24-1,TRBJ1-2,CATSPTGDGYGYTF,TGTGCCACCAGTCCGACAGGGGACGGCTATGGCTACACCTTC
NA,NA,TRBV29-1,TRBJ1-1,CSVELGGASEAFF,TGCAGCGTTGAGTTAGGCGGGGCTAGTGAAGCTTTCTTT
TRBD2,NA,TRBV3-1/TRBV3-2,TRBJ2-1,CASTGTSGGVYNEQFF,TGTGCCAGCACCGGGACTAGCGGGGGCGTATACAATGAGCAGTTCTTC
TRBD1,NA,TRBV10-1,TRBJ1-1,CASSESPGQGRNTEAFF,TGCGCCAGCAGTGAGTCACCGGGACAGGGACGAAACACTGAAGCTTTCTTT
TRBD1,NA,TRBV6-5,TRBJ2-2,CASGTGVPGELFF,TGTGCCTCCGGGACAGGGGTTCCCGGGGAGCTGTTTTTT
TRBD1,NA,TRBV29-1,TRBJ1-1,CSGFRTGGFAEAFF,TGCAGCGGGTTTCGGACAGGGGGCTTCGCTGAAGCTTTCTTT
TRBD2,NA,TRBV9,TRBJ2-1,CASSGATSGGAFNEQFF,TGTGCCAGCAGCGGAGCGACTAGCGGGGGGGCTTTCAATGAGCAGTTCTTC
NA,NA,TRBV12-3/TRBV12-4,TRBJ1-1,CASRQAGNTEAFF,TGTGCCAGCAGACAAGCGGGGAACACTGAAGCTTTCTTT
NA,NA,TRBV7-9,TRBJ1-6,CASGEGRSPLHF,TGTGCCAGCGGAGAGGGGAGGTCACCCCTCCACTTT
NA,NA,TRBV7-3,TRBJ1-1,CASSLARNTEAFF,TGTGCCAGCAGCTTAGCTAGGAACACTGAAGCTTTCTTT
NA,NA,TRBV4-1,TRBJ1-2,CASSLLLYPGNYGYTF,TGCGCCAGCAGCTTACTCCTCTACCCGGGTAACTATGGCTACACCTTC
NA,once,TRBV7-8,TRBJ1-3,CASSYWAGSSGNTIYF,TGTGCCAGCAGCTACTGGGCAGGTAGCTCTGGAAACACCATATATTTT
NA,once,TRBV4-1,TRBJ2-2,CASSQEGVSGTGELFF,TGCGCCAGCAGCCAAGAAGGGGTCTCTGGCACCGGGGAGCTGTTTTTT
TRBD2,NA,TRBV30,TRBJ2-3,CAWSVRRGGRFTDTQYF,TGTGCCTGGAGTGTACGTCGGGGGGGCCGATTTACAGATACGCAGTATTTT
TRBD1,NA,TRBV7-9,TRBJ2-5,CASSLDPGQGRETQYF,TGTGCCAGCAGCTTAGATCCGGGACAGGGTAGAGAGACCCAGTACTTC
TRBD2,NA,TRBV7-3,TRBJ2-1,CASSLGRASYNEQFF,TGTGCCAGCAGCTTAGGGAGGGCTTCCTACAATGAGCAGTTCTTC
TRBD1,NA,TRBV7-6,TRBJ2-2,CASSRQGSNTGELFF,TGTGCCAGCAGTCGACAGGGGTCGAACACCGGGGAGCTGTTTTTT
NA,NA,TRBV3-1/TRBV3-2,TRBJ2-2,CASSQSNRGNTGELFF,TGTGCCAGCAGCCAATCCAATAGGGGGAACACCGGGGAGCTGTTTTTT
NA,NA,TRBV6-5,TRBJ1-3,CASSYSLSSPGNTIYF,TGTGCCAGCAGTTACTCGCTATCGTCCCCAGGAAACACCATATATTTT
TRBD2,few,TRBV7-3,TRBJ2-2,CASSLTSSGATGELFF,TGTGCCAGCAGCTTAACAAGTAGCGGGGCCACCGGGGAGCTGTTTTTT
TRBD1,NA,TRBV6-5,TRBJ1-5,CATTGTADSNQPQHF,TGTGCCACCACCGGGACAGCGGATAGCAATCAGCCCCAGCATTTT
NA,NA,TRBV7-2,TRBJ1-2,CASSPQWAGSEGYTF,TGTGCCAGCAGCCCCCAATGGGCGGGATCGGAAGGCTACACCTTC
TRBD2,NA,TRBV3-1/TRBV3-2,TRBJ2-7,CASSQRTSGEGEQYF,TGTGCCAGCAGCCAAAGGACTAGCGGGGAGGGGGAGCAGTACTTC
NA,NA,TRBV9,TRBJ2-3,CASSAHWGGPGWYF,TGTGCCAGCAGCGCCCACTGGGGGGGCCCAGGGTGGTATTTT
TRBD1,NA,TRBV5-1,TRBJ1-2,CASSLTGGWYGYTF,TGCGCCAGCAGCTTAACAGGGGGCTGGTATGGCTACACCTTC
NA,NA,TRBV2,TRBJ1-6,CASSVGSEGSPLHF,TGTGCCAGCAGTGTAGGGAGCGAAGGGTCACCCCTCCACTTT
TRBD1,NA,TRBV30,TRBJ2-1,CAWSLEGAKNEQFF,TGTGCCTGGAGTTTAGAGGGGGCGAAGAATGAGCAGTTCTTC
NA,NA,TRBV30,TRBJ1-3,CASLNSGNTIYF,TGTGCCTCTTTAAACTCTGGAAACACCATATATTTT
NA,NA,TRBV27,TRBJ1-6,CASLKQGNGLYNSPLHF,TGTGCCAGCCTAAAACAGGGAAACGGCCTATATAATTCACCCCTCCACTTT
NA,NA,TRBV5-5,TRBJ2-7,CASSFNRAKEQYF,TGTGCCAGCAGCTTCAACAGGGCTAAGGAGCAGTACTTC
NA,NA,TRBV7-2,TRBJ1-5,CASSHNGGTGQPQHF,TGTGCCAGCAGCCACAATGGGGGCACGGGTCAGCCCCAGCATTTT
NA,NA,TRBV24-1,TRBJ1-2,CATSGHGMNYGYTF,TGTGCCACCAGTGGTCATGGCATGAACTATGGCTACACCTTC
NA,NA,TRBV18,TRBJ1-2,CASSPSQARGYGYTF,TGTGCCAGCTCACCCTCACAGGCTAGGGGCTATGGCTACACCTTC
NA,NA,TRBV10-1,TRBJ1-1,CASGGSRIFAEAFF,TGCGCCAGCGGGGGGTCGCGGATCTTCGCTGAAGCTTTCTTT
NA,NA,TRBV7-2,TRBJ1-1,CASSLFTVMNTEAFF,TGTGCCAGCAGCTTATTTACGGTTATGAACACTGAAGCTTTCTTT
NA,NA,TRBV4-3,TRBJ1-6,CASSRTRSEGYNSPLHF,TGCGCCAGCAGCCGTACAAGATCGGAGGGATATAATTCACCCCTCCACTTT
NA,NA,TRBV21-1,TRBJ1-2,CASSKVAGVGGYTF,TGTGCCAGCAGCAAAGTTGCAGGGGTTGGCGGCTACACCTTC
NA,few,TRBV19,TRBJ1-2,CASSIATANYGYTF,TGTGCCAGTAGTATTGCGACAGCTAACTATGGCTACACCTTC
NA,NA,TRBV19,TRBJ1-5,CASSPWGQSNQPQHF,TGTGCCAGTAGCCCATGGGGGCAGAGCAATCAGCCCCAGCATTTT
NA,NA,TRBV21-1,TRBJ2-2,CASSSHRTGGSGELFF,TGTGCCAGCAGCTCCCACAGGACAGGGGGATCCGGGGAGCTGTTTTTT